One and the same sample provided the 3 T cell receptor beta chains below, sequenced in a study of tissue T cells after allogeneic stem cell transplantation. The protocol was immunoSEQ multiplex PCR, while the TCRdb copy is restricted to in-frame clones and leaves out a portion. The data hold some 24,000 clones, with less than 75% observed a single time. The sequencing used tissue from the ileum, collected at autopsy. Receptors originate from a female donor older than 55 with lung cancer.

The J gene is TRBJ1-2, the V gene TRBV6-5; 9 bases line up with TRBD1. J lost 2 bases, V lost 2 bases, and 3 bases had no gene match. The length of the CDR3 is 15 residues. From germline, CDR1 is MNHEY and CDR2 SVGAGI. CDR3 protein: CASSYRGTGNYGYTF. CDR3 coding DNA: TGTGCCAGCAGTTACAGGGGGACAGGGAACTATGGCTACACCTTC.

The V and J genes are TRBV4-2 and TRBJ2-7, with D perhaps assigned TRBD1 or TRBD2 (6 bases each). The V and J ends lost 1 base and 4 bases respectively, with 14 bases between them. Germline CDR1 and CDR2: LGHNA and YNFKEQ. The CDR3 sequence is 15 residues long. CDR3 in amino acids: CASSQVSGAGYEQYF. DNA for the CDR3: TGTGCCAGCAGCCAAGTGTCGGGGGCGGGATACGAGCAGTACTTC.

The V gene is TRBV18, the J gene TRBJ2-4; D is perhaps TRBD2 (7 bases). The V end lost 2 bases, the J end lost 2 bases, and 10 bases lay between the germline ends. This CDR3 has 15 amino acids. Germline V CDR1 and CDR2: KGHSH, LQKENI. The CDR3 region has the DNA TGTGCCAGCTCACCAGAGGGGGGGACCAAAAACATTCAGTACTTC. This codes for CASSPEGGTKNIQYF. The entire variable domain, with the rest obtained from reference TRBV18 and TRBJ2-4, is as follows: NAGVMQNPRHLVRRRGQEARLRCSPMKGHSHVYWYRQLPEEGLKFMVYLQKENIIDESGMPKERFSAEFPKEGPSILRIQQVVRGDSAAYFCASSPEGGTKNIQYFGAGTRLSVL.